Included here is one T cell receptor beta chain sequence, with context. Antigen: not known. This record comes from a study of T-cell memory formation after mild COVID-19. Overall study findings and caveats: A balance of CD4 and CD8 characterized clones contracting day 15 to 85, whereas later expanders leaned CD4+. The pre-infection memory compartment contained some responding clones, suggesting cross-reactive memory joined.

TCRdb called the 5' RACE reads again in MiXCR, with one record for every CDR3 protein. The table lists some 300,000 distinct CDR3 sequences, roughly 20% of them singletons, with 20% to 25% in the top ten. The V end lost 5 bases, the J end lost 3 bases, and 22 bases lay between the germline ends. The germline CDR1 and CDR2 sequences are DFQATT and SNEGSKA (reference sequence). This CDR3 comprises 16 residues. Sequencing used PBMCs or a T cell subset sorted from them (not recorded which). The origin of this receptor is a young man who had mild COVID-19 (a few samples of this study predate the infection). Cell type and time point are not known. The chain uses TRBV20-1 and TRBJ1-2; possible D gene TRBD1, 5 bases. DNA of the CDR3: TGCAGTGCTTCGGACCAGCTATGGAGGGGTGACTATGGCTACACCTTC. Residues: CSASDQLWRGDYGYTF.